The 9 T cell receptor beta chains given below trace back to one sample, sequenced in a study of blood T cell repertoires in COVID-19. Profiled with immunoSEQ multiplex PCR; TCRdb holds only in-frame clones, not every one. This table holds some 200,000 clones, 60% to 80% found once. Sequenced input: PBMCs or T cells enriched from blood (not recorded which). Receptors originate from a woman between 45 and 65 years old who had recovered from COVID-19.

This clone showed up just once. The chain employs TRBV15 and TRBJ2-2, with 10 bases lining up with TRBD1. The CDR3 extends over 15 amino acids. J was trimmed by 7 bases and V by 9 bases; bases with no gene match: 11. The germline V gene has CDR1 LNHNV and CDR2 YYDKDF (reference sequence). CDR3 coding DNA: TGTGCCACAAAACCGGGACAGGGGTTAGGCGGGGAGCTGTTTTTT. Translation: CATKPGQGLGGELFF.

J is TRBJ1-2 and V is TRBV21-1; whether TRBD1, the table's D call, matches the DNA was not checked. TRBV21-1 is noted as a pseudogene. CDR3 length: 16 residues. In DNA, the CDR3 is TGTGCCAGCAGCAAAGCGCACCGACAGCTTAACTATGGCTACACCTTC. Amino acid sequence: CASSKAHRQLNYGYTF.

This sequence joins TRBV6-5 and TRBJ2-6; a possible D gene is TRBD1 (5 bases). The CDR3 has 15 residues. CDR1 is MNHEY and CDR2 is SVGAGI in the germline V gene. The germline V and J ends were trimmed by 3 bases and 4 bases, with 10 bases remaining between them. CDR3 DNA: TGTGCCAGCAGTTATATCAGGGCCGGGGCCAACGTCCTGACTTTC. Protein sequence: CASSYIRAGANVLTF.

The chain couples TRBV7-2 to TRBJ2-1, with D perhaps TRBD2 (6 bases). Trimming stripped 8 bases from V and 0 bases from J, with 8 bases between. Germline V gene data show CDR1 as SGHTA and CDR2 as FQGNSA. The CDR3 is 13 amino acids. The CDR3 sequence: CASRRDSYNEQFF. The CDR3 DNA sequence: TGTGCCAGCCGGAGGGACTCCTACAATGAGCAGTTCTTC.

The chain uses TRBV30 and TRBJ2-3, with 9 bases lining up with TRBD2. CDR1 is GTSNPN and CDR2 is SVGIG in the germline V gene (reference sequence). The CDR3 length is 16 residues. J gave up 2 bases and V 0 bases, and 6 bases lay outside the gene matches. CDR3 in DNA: TGTGCCTGGAGTGTACGGCTAGCGGGGACCACAGATACGCAGTATTTT. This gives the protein CAWSVRLAGTTDTQYF.

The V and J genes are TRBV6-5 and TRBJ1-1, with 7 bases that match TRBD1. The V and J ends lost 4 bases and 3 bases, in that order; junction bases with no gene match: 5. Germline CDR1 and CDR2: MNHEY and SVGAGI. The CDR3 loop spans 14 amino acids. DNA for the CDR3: TGTGCCAGCAGTTTCCTCACAGGGGACACTGAAGCTTTCTTT. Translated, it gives CASSFLTGDTEAFF.

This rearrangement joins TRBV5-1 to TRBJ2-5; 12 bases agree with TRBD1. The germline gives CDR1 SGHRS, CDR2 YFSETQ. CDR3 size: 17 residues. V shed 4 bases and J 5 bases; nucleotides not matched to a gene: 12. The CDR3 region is CASSLKPPGQGAETQYF. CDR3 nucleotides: TGCGCCAGCAGCCTTAAGCCCCCGGGACAGGGGGCTGAGACCCAGTACTTC.

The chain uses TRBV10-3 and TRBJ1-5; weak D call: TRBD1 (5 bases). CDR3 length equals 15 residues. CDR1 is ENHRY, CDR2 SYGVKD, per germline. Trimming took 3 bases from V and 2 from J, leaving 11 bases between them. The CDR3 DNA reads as TGTGCCATCAGTGAACGGGGGTCGGGCAATCAGCCCCAGCATTTT. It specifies CAISERGSGNQPQHF.

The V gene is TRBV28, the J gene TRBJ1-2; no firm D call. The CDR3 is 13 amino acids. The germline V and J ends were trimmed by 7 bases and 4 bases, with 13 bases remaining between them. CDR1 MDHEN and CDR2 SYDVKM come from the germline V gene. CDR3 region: CASTLGGLYGYTF. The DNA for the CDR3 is TGTGCCAGCACTTTGGGAGGGCTCTATGGCTACACCTTC.